This passage covers 17 T cell receptor beta chains from one sample sequenced in a study of patients and donors after allogeneic stem cell transplantation. TCRdb reprocessed the RT-PCR reads with MiXCR, giving one entry per CDR3 protein. The data contain 900,000 to 1,000,000 distinct CDR3 sequences, more than 15% of them singletons. The specimen sequenced was blood, either unsorted or a sorted T cell fraction (not recorded which). These receptor sequences come from a human donor who was either an allogeneic HSCT recipient or a stem cell or donor lymphocyte infusion donor (not recorded which). It is not recorded whose cells these are; they may come from a transplant donor.

This clonotype came up a few times. This chain links TRBV4-1 with TRBJ2-2; D is unresolved. The CDR3 is 12 amino acids. V was pared by 1 base and J by 7 bases, with 4 bases between. CDR1 and CDR2 from the germline V gene are MGHRA and YSYEKL. CDR3: CASSQAGGELFF. CDR3 in DNA: TGCGCCAGCAGCCAAGCTGGCGGGGAGCTGTTTTTT.

This clonotype has more than one count but fewer than ten. The rearrangement uses TRBV5-1 and TRBJ2-5; TRBD2 matches 7 bases. The CDR3 runs to 14 residues. V was clipped by 5 bases and J by 2 bases; unmatched bases: 6. The germline gives CDR1 SGHRS, CDR2 YFSETQ. DNA for the CDR3: TGCGCCAGCAGGGGTAGCGGGTCACAAGAGACCCAGTACTTC. Translation: CASRGSGSQETQYF.

This clonotype was recorded at least ten times. For the CDR3, the DNA is TGTGCCAGCAGTAAACAGGGTGAATATGGCTACACCTTC. Protein: CASSKQGEYGYTF. The J gene is TRBJ1-2, the V gene TRBV12-3 or TRBV12-4; D may be TRBD1 (6 bases). The CDR3 length is 13 residues. The V end lost 5 bases, the J end lost 5 bases, and 12 bases lay between the germline ends.

The genes are TRBV4-2 and TRBJ2-1; 9 nucleotides match TRBD2. The CDR3 has 16 residues. Germline CDR1 LGHNA, CDR2 YNFKEQ. V shed 0 bases, J shed 5 bases, and the junction held 5 bases outside the gene matches. CDR3 nucleotide sequence: TGTGCCAGCAGCCAAGATCGGTCTAGCGGGGACAATGAGCAGTTCTTC. Translation: CASSQDRSSGDNEQFF.

This clonotype appeared many times. The chain joins TRBV6-1 to TRBJ2-1; D is ambiguous. The CDR3 sequence is 12 residues long. Germline V CDR1 and CDR2: MNHNS, SASEGT. V was cut by 3 bases and J by 7 bases, with 7 bases left in between. DNA of the CDR3: TGTGCCAGCAGTGACCAAAAAAATGAGCAGTTCTTC. It specifies CASSDQKNEQFF.

V gene TRBV5-1 combines with J gene TRBJ2-2; D gene uncertain. The CDR3 is made up of 15 amino acids. From germline, CDR1 is SGHRS and CDR2 YFSETQ. The V end lost 0 bases, the J end lost 1 base, and 7 bases lay between the germline ends. For the CDR3, the DNA is TGCGCCAGCAGCTTGGGGGCCCGGAACACCGGGGAGCTGTTTTTT. Translation: CASSLGARNTGELFF.

There are a few counts of this clonotype. This chain links TRBV2 with TRBJ1-2; no definite D call. The CDR3 runs 11 residues. Trimming left V 7 bases short and J 8 bases short, with 11 bases between. The V gene's germline CDR1 is SNHLY and CDR2 FYNNEI. As DNA, the CDR3 is TGTGCCAGCATGATGGGGAGCGGCTACACCTTC. Translating it yields CASMMGSGYTF.

This chain uses TRBV27 with TRBJ2-7; 8 bases are shared with TRBD2. The CDR3 sequence is 15 residues long. The junction had 6 bases not matched to a gene; V was cut back by 0 bases and J by 5 bases. Germline-derived CDR1 and CDR2 are MNHEY and SMNVEV (reference sequence). CDR3 sequence: CASSLSRASGHEQYF. The DNA for the CDR3 is TGTGCCAGCAGTTTATCAAGGGCTAGCGGGCACGAGCAGTACTTC.

The gene calls are TRBV20-1 and TRBJ2-7; the match to TRBD2 covers 12 bases. The length of the CDR3 is 15 residues. V trimming: 6 bases; J trimming: 2 bases; junction bases outside the gene matches: 8. CDR1 and CDR2 from the germline V gene are DFQATT and SNEGSKA (reference sequence). The CDR3 sequence is CSAFTSGRSTYEQYF. The CDR3 nucleotides are TGCAGTGCATTTACTAGCGGGAGGAGCACCTACGAGCAGTACTTC.

A few counts support this clonotype. This chain links TRBV12-3 or TRBV12-4 with TRBJ1-2; the match to TRBD1 covers 8 bases. There are 14 residues in the CDR3. V was pared by 3 bases and J by 7 bases, with 7 bases of the junction left unmatched. The CDR3 loop is CASSFEQGVSGYTF. The DNA of the CDR3 is TGTGCCAGCAGTTTCGAACAGGGGGTGAGTGGCTACACCTTC.

V gene TRBV7-9 combines with J gene TRBJ2-5, with a tentative D call TRBD1 (6 bases). The CDR3 sequence is 14 residues long. Germline V lookup: CDR1 SEHNR, CDR2 FQNEAQ (reference sequence). Trimming removed 5 bases at V and 3 bases at J, with 13 bases between. CDR3 in amino acids: CASSPRDIEETQYF. CDR3 nucleotide sequence: TGTGCCAGCAGCCCCCGGGACATCGAAGAGACCCAGTACTTC.

This clonotype was observed a handful of times. The chain combines TRBV3-1 with TRBJ2-5; D might be TRBD2 (5 bases). The germline V and J ends were trimmed by 0 bases and 5 bases, with 13 bases remaining between them. The germline gives CDR1 LGHDT, CDR2 YNNKEL (reference sequence). The CDR3 runs 15 residues. The CDR3 region is CASSQDKLEVETQYF. The CDR3 DNA reads TGTGCCAGCAGCCAAGATAAACTAGAGGTGGAGACCCAGTACTTC.

The V gene is TRBV3-1, the J gene TRBJ2-7, with D perhaps TRBD1 (6 bases). CDR3 length: 15 amino acids. The germline V gene has CDR1 LGHDT and CDR2 YNNKEL (reference sequence). The V gene lost 6 bases and the J gene lost 3 bases, with 18 bases spanning the gap. The CDR3 DNA sequence: TGTGCCAGCAGTCATCCCAACAGGGCTTACTACGAGCAGTACTTC. Translating it yields CASSHPNRAYYEQYF.

The sample holds a few counts of this clonotype. The chain links TRBV28 to TRBJ2-3; 10 bases are a match to TRBD2. The CDR3 is 18 amino acids. Germline V gene data show CDR1 as MDHEN and CDR2 as SYDVKM. The ends lost 4 bases at V and 2 bases at J; junction bases unmatched: 12. CDR3 in DNA: TGTGCCAGCAGTTCCCTTTCCTCTCTAGCGGGAGTCACAGATACGCAGTATTTT. Protein sequence: CASSSLSSLAGVTDTQYF. Combining the CDR3 with reference TRBV28 and TRBJ2-3 gives the whole variable domain DVKVTQSSRYLVKRTGEKVFLECVQDMDHENMFWYRQDPGLGLRLIYFSYDVKMKEKGDIPEGYSVSREKKERFSLILESASTNQTSMYLCASSSLSSLAGVTDTQYFGPGTRLTVL.

The gene calls are TRBV4-1 and TRBJ2-3; D is ambiguous. The CDR3 has 15 amino acids. V lost 2 bases and J lost 0, with 9 bases in between. Germline V gives CDR1 MGHRA, CDR2 YSYEKL. CDR3 sequence: CASSQPGSSTDTQYF. DNA for the CDR3: TGCGCCAGCAGCCAACCCGGGTCCAGCACAGATACGCAGTATTTT.

This clonotype appeared a few times. The CDR3, as DNA: TGTGCCAGCAGTCCGGCGGCGGCACTGAACACTGAAGCTTTCTTT. The encoded protein is CASSPAAALNTEAFF. The chain combines TRBV12-3 or TRBV12-4 with TRBJ1-1; no reliable D call. Trimming took off 5 bases at V and 0 bases at J, with 13 bases between the two ends. The CDR3 has 15 residues.

The chain employs TRBV15 and TRBJ2-2; D not certain. The CDR3 length is 13 residues. Trimming removed 1 base at V and 6 bases at J, with 6 bases between. Germline-derived CDR1 and CDR2 are LNHNV and YYDKDF (reference sequence). The CDR3 sequence: CATSRVKAGELFF. The CDR3 DNA sequence: TGTGCCACCAGCAGAGTTAAAGCCGGGGAGCTGTTTTTT.